Listed here are 14 T cell receptor beta chains from one sample, sequenced in a study of regulatory T cells in long-lasting Graves disease. Arm-PCR of CDR3 regions and iRepertoire HTBI primers were used to build TCR beta libraries. MiXCR, run by TCRdb on the multiplex PCR reads, gives a single entry per CDR3 protein. The sample yields about 530,000 distinct CDR3 sequences, about 16% seen once. Time point of the sample: newly diagnosed GD, antithyroid drugs for less than 3 months. With RNA extracted from PBMCs as input, the TCR library was made. The same specimen was also included in a second study, on T cells in Graves' hyperthyroidism and ophthalmopathy.

The sequencing used peripheral blood mononuclear cells (PBMCs), collected at new diagnosis, from a patient treated with antithyroid drugs. The source is a woman aged 40-65 years with Graves disease.

This clonotype has at least ten counts. This chain links TRBV7-9 with TRBJ1-1; D gene unclear. The length of the CDR3 is 15 residues. Trimming took 5 bases from V and 2 from J, leaving 15 bases between them. CDR1 is SEHNR and CDR2 is FQNEAQ in the germline V gene (reference sequence). CDR3 bases: TGTGCCAGCAGCCCGAGCCTCCAGGACAACACTGAAGCTTTCTTT. The encoded protein is CASSPSLQDNTEAFF.

The chain employs TRBV11-2 and TRBJ2-2; D gene unclear. The CDR3 has 13 amino acids. V was cut by 2 bases and J by 8 bases, with 9 bases left in between. The germline gives CDR1 SGHAT, CDR2 FQNNGV. In nucleotides, the CDR3 is TGTGCCAGCAGCTTAATCTTCACGGGGGAGCTGTTTTTT. Translated, it gives CASSLIFTGELFF.

This clonotype was recorded a few times. A much larger clone lies one base from this, so it may be a read error. The rearrangement links TRBV2 to TRBJ1-2, with a tentative D call TRBD1 (6 bases). This CDR3 comprises 12 residues. Germline V lookup: CDR1 SNHLY, CDR2 FYNNEI. In nucleotides, the CDR3 is TGTGCCAGCAGATGGGACAAGGAAGGCTACATCTTC. This translates into CASRWDKEGYIF.

This rearrangement joins TRBV20-1 to TRBJ2-7; weak D call: TRBD2 (7 bases). The CDR3 contains 16 residues. From germline, CDR1 is DFQATT and CDR2 SNEGSKA (reference sequence). V lost 1 base, J lost 0 bases, and 16 bases lay in between. DNA for the CDR3: TGCAGTGCTAGAGGCGGGTGCGGGGGCTCCTCCTACGAGCAGTACTTC. As protein: CSARGGCGGSSYEQYF.

This chain connects TRBV12-3 or TRBV12-4 to TRBJ2-1; 12 positions agree with TRBD1. V lost 6 bases and J lost 8; bases outside the gene matches: 11. CDR3 length: 16 amino acids. CDR3 sequence (DNA): TGTGCCAGCAGCGTAGATCCGGGACAGGGGGCCTATGAGCAGTTCTTC. It is translated as CASSVDPGQGAYEQFF.

This clonotype was counted between two and nine times. V usage is TRBV18 and J usage is TRBJ1-1; maybe TRBD1 (6 bases). CDR3 size: 14 residues. Trimming cost V 3 bases and J 6 bases, with 14 bases left between them. Germline-derived CDR1 and CDR2 are KGHSH and LQKENI. The CDR3 here is CASSPQGFSSEAFF. CDR3 in DNA: TGTGCCAGCTCACCTCAGGGGTTTTCTTCTGAAGCTTTCTTT.

This clonotype appeared many times. This rearrangement joins TRBV6-4 to TRBJ1-6; D uncertain. CDR1 is MRHNA and CDR2 is SNTAGT in the germline V gene. The CDR3 runs to 13 residues. Trimming cost V 3 bases and J 7 bases, with 7 bases left between them. The CDR3 region is CASSEVANSPLHF. The CDR3 coding sequence is TGTGCCAGCAGTGAGGTTGCCAATTCACCCCTCCACTTT.

This clonotype was counted many times. The gene calls are TRBV9 and TRBJ2-1, with TRBD2 matching 7 bases. Trimming at V came to 3 bases and at J to 3 bases, leaving 6 bases not matched to a gene. In germline, CDR1 is SGDLS, CDR2 YYNGEE. This CDR3 contains 15 residues. The CDR3 reads CASSEGGGGYNEQFF. In DNA form, the CDR3 reads TGTGCCAGCAGCGAGGGTGGCGGGGGCTACAATGAGCAGTTCTTC. Full variable domain (outside the CDR3, taken from reference TRBV9 and TRBJ2-1): DSGVTQTPKHLITATGQRVTLRCSPRSGDLSVYWYQQSLDQGLQFLIQYYNGEERAKGNILERFSAQQFPDLHSELNLSSLELGDSALYFCASSEGGGGYNEQFFGPGTRLTVL.

With regard to this clonotype: A much more abundant neighbour one base away suggests this may be a read error. The V gene is TRBV11-2, the J gene TRBJ2-5; tentative D call: TRBD1 (7 bases). The CDR3 spans 13 residues. Germline CDR1 reads SGHAT; CDR2 reads FQNNGV. CDR3 in DNA: TGTGCCAGCAGCTGGGGGGACAGAGAGACCCGGTACTTC. This translates into CASSWGDRETRYF.

This clonotype was recorded at least ten times. The chain has TRBV12-3 or TRBV12-4 and TRBJ2-1, with D maybe TRBD2 (6 bases). This CDR3 has 12 residues. The V and J ends lost 5 bases and 8 bases respectively, with 10 bases between them. The CDR3 DNA reads as TGTGCCAGCAGTATTCCTAGCGATGAGCAGTTCTTC. This gives the protein CASSIPSDEQFF.

This chain joins TRBV20-1 and TRBJ1-5; no clear D gene. CDR3 length: 14 amino acids. V was trimmed by 3 bases and J by 4 bases, leaving 13 bases between them. Germline V gene lookup returns CDR1 DFQATT and CDR2 SNEGSKA (reference sequence). CDR3 loop: CSASMESLNQPQHF. CDR3 nucleotide sequence: TGCAGTGCTAGCATGGAAAGTCTAAATCAGCCCCAGCATTTT.

The chain combines TRBV5-4 with TRBJ2-2; D uncertain. This CDR3 contains 12 residues. Trimming took off 2 bases at V and 6 bases at J, with 5 bases between the two ends. Germline lookup yields CDR1 SGHNT and CDR2 YYREEE (reference sequence). CDR3 bases: TGTGCCAGCAGCTTTGCCGCCGGGGAGCTGTTTTTT. Its protein product is CASSFAAGELFF. The variable domain in full, with the rest retrieved from reference TRBV5-4 and TRBJ2-2, is ETGVTQSPTHLIKTRGQQVTLRCSSQSGHNTVSWYQQALGQGPQFIFQYYREEENGRGNFPPRFSGLQFPNYSSELNVNALELDDSALYLCASSFAAGELFFGEGSRLTVL.

This clonotype was picked up many times. The V call is TRBV5-1, the J call TRBJ1-1; D perhaps matches TRBD1 (5 bases). There are 15 residues in the CDR3. Germline V gives CDR1 SGHRS, CDR2 YFSETQ. V shed 4 bases and J shed 5 bases, with 18 bases lying between them. The CDR3, as DNA: TGCGCCAGCAGCAAAGATGGACAATTTTCGACTGAAGCTTTCTTT. Its translation is CASSKDGQFSTEAFF.

The genes are TRBV5-1 and TRBJ2-7; 10 bases are a match to TRBD2. V lost 4 bases to trimming and J lost 4 bases; unmatched junction nucleotides: 5. Looked up from germline, CDR1 is SGHRS and CDR2 is YFSETQ. This CDR3 contains 14 residues. CDR3 amino acids: CASSPSGGGYEQYF. The CDR3 coding sequence is TGCGCCAGCAGCCCGAGCGGGGGGGGTTACGAGCAGTACTTC.